The T cell receptor beta chain described here comes from a study of CD8+ T cells in alopecia areata. Regarding treatment: oral pan-JAK inhibitor, 5-10 mg twice daily. CDR3 length: 11 amino acids. Germline values: CDR1 SGHRS, CDR2 YFSETQ. Trimming left V 5 bases short and J 5 bases short, with 8 bases between. The authors extracted RNA and reverse transcribed it into cDNA as the sequencing template. Using immunoSEQ multiplex PCR, the repertoire was profiled, and TCRdb retains in-frame clones only, with some absent. The table records under 250,000 clones, about three fifths of them present only once. The sample consisted of CD4+ T cells sorted from blood, taken at week 4, from a patient treated with tofacitinib. The chain has TRBV5-1 and TRBJ2-7; TRBD1 might be the D (6 bases). The clonotype comes from a human donor with alopecia areata. The CDR3 nucleotides are TGCGCCAGCAGTTACAGGGACGAGCAGTACTTC. It specifies CASSYRDEQYF. The full variable domain, its missing parts supplied by reference TRBV5-1 and TRBJ2-7, is KAGVTQTPRYLIKTRGQQVTLSCSPISGHRSVSWYQQTPGQGLQFLFEYFSETQRNKGNFPGRFSGRQFSNSRSEMNVSTLELGDSALYLCASSYRDEQYFGPGTRLTVT.